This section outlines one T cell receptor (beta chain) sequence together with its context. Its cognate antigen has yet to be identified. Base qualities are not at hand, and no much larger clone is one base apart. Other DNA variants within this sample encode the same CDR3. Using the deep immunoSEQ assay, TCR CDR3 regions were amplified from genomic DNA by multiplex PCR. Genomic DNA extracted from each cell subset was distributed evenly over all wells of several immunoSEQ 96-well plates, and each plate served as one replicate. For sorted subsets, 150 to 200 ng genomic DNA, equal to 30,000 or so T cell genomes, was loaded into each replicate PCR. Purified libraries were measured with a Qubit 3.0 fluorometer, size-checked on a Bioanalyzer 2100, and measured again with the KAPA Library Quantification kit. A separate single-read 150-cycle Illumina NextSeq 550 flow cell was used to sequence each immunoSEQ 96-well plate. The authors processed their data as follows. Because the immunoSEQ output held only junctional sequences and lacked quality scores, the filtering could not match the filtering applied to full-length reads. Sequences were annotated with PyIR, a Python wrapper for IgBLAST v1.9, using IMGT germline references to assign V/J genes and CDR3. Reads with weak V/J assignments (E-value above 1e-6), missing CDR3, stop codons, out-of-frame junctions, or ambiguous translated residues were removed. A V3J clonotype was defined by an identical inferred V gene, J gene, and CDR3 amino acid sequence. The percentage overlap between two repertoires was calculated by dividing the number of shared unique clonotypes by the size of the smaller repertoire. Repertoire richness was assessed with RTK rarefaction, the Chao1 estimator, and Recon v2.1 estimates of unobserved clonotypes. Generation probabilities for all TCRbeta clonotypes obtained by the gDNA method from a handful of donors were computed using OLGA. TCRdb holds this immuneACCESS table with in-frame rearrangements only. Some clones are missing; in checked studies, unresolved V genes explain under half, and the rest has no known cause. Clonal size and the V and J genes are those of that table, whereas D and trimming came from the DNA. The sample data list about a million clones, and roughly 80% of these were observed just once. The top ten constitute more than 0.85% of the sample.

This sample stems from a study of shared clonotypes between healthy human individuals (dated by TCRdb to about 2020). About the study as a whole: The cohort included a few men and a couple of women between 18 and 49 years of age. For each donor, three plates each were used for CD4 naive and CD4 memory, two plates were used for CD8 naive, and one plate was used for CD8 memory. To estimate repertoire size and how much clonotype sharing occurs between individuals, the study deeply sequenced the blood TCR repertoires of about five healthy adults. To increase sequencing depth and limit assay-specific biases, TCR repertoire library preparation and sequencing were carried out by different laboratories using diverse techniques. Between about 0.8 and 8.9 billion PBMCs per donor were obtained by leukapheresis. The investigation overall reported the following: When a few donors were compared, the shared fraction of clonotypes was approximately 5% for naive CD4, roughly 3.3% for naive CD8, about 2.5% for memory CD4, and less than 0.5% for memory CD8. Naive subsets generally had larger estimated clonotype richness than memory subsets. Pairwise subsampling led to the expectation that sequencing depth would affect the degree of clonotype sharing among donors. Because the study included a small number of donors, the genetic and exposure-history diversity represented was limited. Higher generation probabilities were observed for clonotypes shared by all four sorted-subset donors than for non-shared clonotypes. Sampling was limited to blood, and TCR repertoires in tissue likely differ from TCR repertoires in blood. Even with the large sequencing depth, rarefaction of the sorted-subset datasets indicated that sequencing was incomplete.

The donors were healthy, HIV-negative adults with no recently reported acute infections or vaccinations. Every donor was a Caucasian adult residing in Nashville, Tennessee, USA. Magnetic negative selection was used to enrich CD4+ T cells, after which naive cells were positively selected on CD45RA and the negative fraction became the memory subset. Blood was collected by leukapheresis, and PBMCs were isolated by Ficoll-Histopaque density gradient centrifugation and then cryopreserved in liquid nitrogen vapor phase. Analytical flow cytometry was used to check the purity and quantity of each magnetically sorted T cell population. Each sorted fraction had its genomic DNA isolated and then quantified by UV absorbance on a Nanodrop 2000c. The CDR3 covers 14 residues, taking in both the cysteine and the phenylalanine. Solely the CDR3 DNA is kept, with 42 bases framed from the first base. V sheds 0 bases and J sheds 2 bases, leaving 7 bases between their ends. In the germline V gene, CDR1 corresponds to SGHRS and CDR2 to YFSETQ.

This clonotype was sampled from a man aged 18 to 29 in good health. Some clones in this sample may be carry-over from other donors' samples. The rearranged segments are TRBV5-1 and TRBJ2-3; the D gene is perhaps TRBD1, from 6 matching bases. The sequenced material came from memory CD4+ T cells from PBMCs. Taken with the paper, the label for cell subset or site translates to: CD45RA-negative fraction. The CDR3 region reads CASSLGTVTDTQYF. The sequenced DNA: TGCGCCAGCAGCTTGGGGACAGTCACAGATACGCAGTATTTT.